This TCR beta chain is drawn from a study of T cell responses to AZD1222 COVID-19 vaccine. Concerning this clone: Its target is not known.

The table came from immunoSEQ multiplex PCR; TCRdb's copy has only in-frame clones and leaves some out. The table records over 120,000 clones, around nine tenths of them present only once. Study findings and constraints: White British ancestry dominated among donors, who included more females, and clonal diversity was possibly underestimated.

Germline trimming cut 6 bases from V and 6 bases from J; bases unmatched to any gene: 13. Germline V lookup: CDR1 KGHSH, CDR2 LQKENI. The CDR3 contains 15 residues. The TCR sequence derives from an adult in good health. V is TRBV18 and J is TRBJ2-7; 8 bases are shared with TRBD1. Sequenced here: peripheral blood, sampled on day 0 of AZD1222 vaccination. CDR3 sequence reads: CASSSDTGGRGEQYF. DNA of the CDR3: TGTGCCAGCTCTTCCGATACAGGGGGACGGGGCGAGCAGTACTTC.